Shown below are 14 T cell receptor beta chains from a single sample sequenced in a study of blood T cell repertoires in COVID-19. Sequencing used immunoSEQ multiplex PCR; TCRdb keeps in-frame clones, though not all of them. The sample carries about 140,000 clones, 76% recorded once. Sample: peripheral blood. These receptors all come from an elderly woman with active or convalescent COVID-19.

The J gene is TRBJ2-2, the V gene TRBV6-2 or TRBV6-3; 11 nucleotides agree with TRBD2. The CDR3 has 19 residues. The germline V gene has CDR1 MNHEY and CDR2 SVGEGT. Trimming cost V 0 bases and J 2 bases; bases outside gene matches: 8. For the CDR3, the DNA is TGTGCCAGCAGTTACTCCCCCATAGCGGGGGGGCCTAACACCGGGGAGCTGTTTTTT. The encoded protein is CASSYSPIAGGPNTGELFF.

The chain uses TRBV28 and TRBJ2-5; 13 nucleotides line up with TRBD2. There are 16 residues in the CDR3. Trimming removed 4 bases from V and 5 bases from J; junction bases left unmatched: 7. Germline lookup yields CDR1 MDHEN and CDR2 SYDVKM. The CDR3 is CASSSRTSGGYETQYF. DNA of the CDR3: TGTGCCAGCAGTTCTCGGACTAGCGGGGGTTATGAGACCCAGTACTTC.

V is TRBV3-1 (or the pseudogene TRBV3-2) and J is TRBJ2-5; TRBD1 agrees at 7 bases. CDR3 size: 15 residues. V lost 4 bases, J lost 5 bases, and 10 bases stayed unmatched. Germline V CDR1 and CDR2: LGHDT, YNNKEL (reference sequence). This CDR3 is CASSPRRGGLETQYF. The CDR3 DNA reads as TGTGCCAGCAGCCCCCGGAGAGGGGGCCTGGAGACCCAGTACTTC.

V and J are TRBV5-5 and TRBJ1-2; no clear D. V lost 6 bases to trimming and J lost 1 base, with 16 bases between them. The CDR3 sequence is 15 residues long. CDR1 is SGHKS and CDR2 is YYEKEE in the germline V gene (reference sequence). The CDR3 sequence is CASTLEGWSNYGYTF. The CDR3 DNA is TGTGCCAGCACCCTCGAGGGTTGGAGTAACTATGGCTACACCTTC.

This chain joins TRBV19 and TRBJ2-1; the match to TRBD2 covers 8 bases. Germline-derived CDR1 and CDR2 are LNHDA and SQIVND (reference sequence). There are 15 residues in the CDR3. V lost 5 bases, J lost 4 bases, and 7 bases stayed unmatched. The CDR3 loop is CASSSPGGRYNEQFF. CDR3 in DNA: TGTGCCAGTAGTTCCCCGGGGGGGCGTTACAATGAGCAGTTCTTC.

The CDR3 is CASSEFGYQPQHF. The CDR3 coding sequence is TGTGCCAGCAGTGAGTTCGGGTATCAGCCCCAGCATTTT. The rearrangement joins TRBV6-1 to TRBJ1-5; D gene unclear. The CDR3 has 13 amino acids. V lost 3 bases to trimming and J lost 5 bases, with 8 bases between them. Per the germline V gene, CDR1 is MNHNS and CDR2 is SASEGT.

The CDR3 region has the DNA TGTGCCAGCAGCTTTCGGTCAAGCTCCTATAATTCACCCCTCCACTTT. Its protein product is CASSFRSSSYNSPLHF. The chain recombines TRBV11-2 with TRBJ1-6; D gene ambiguous. Germline V gene sequence: CDR1 SGHAT, CDR2 FQNNGV. The ends were cut back, 3 bases at V and 0 bases at J, with 9 bases in the middle. This CDR3 has 16 residues.

This clone was observed once. At the DNA level, this CDR3 is encoded by other sequences in the same sample as well. The rearrangement links TRBV18 to TRBJ1-1, with D maybe TRBD1 (6 bases). V lost 2 bases, J lost 1 base, and 8 bases lay in between. This CDR3 is built from 14 residues. Germline V gene sequence: CDR1 KGHSH, CDR2 LQKENI. This CDR3 is CASSPDRRNTEAFF. The CDR3, as DNA: TGTGCCAGCTCACCAGACAGGAGGAACACTGAAGCTTTCTTT. The variable domain in full, completed from reference TRBV18 and TRBJ1-1, reads NAGVMQNPRHLVRRRGQEARLRCSPMKGHSHVYWYRQLPEEGLKFMVYLQKENIIDESGMPKERFSAEFPKEGPSILRIQQVVRGDSAAYFCASSPDRRNTEAFFGQGTRLTVV.

The gene calls are TRBV27 and TRBJ2-2; 8 bases match TRBD2. CDR1 and CDR2 (germline): MNHEY, SMNVEV (reference sequence). The ends lost 3 bases at V and 2 bases at J; junction bases unmatched: 8. The length of the CDR3 is 17 residues. The chain's CDR3 is CASSLPPAGVNTGELFF. In nucleotides, the CDR3 is TGTGCCAGCAGTTTGCCCCCAGCGGGGGTTAACACCGGGGAGCTGTTTTTT.

CDR3 loop: CASSVAGGDFTDTQYF. The CDR3 DNA sequence: TGTGCCAGCAGCGTAGCTGGCGGGGACTTCACAGATACGCAGTATTTT. The rearrangement uses TRBV9 and TRBJ2-3; a possible D gene is TRBD2 (6 bases). This CDR3 region has 16 residues. V lost 0 bases, J lost 2 bases, and 13 bases lay in between. Per germline, CDR1 SGDLS and CDR2 YYNGEE.

This sequence joins TRBV7-9 and TRBJ1-5; maybe TRBD1 (5 bases). The germline CDR1 and CDR2 sequences are SEHNR and FQNEAQ (reference sequence). The CDR3 has 16 amino acids. V was trimmed by 5 bases and J by 3 bases, leaving 17 bases between them. CDR3 sequence (DNA): TGTGCCAGCAGCACCGGCGGGGGGTTGATCAATCAGCCCCAGCATTTT. This translates into CASSTGGGLINQPQHF.

This clone was picked up one time. The gene calls are TRBV4-2 and TRBJ2-5, with D possibly TRBD2 on 7 matching bases. The V end lost 0 bases, the J end lost 4 bases, and 15 bases lay between the germline ends. The CDR3 has 16 residues. Germline loops: CDR1 LGHNA, CDR2 YNFKEQ. CDR3 loop: CASSQDSRGAAETQYF. The CDR3 nucleotides are TGTGCCAGCAGCCAAGATTCTCGGGGGGCTGCAGAGACCCAGTACTTC.

The V and J genes are TRBV18 and TRBJ2-7; 9 bases are a match to TRBD1. From germline, CDR1 is KGHSH and CDR2 LQKENI. This CDR3 spans 14 amino acids. V lost 3 bases and J lost 6; bases outside the gene matches: 6. The CDR3: CASSPATGGREQYF. In DNA, the CDR3 is TGTGCCAGCTCACCCGCGACAGGGGGTCGCGAGCAGTACTTC. The full variable domain, with the rest looked up from reference TRBV18 and TRBJ2-7, is NAGVMQNPRHLVRRRGQEARLRCSPMKGHSHVYWYRQLPEEGLKFMVYLQKENIIDESGMPKERFSAEFPKEGPSILRIQQVVRGDSAAYFCASSPATGGREQYFGPGTRLTVT.

The chain uses TRBV7-8 and TRBJ2-5, with 10 bases identical to TRBD1. This CDR3 is built from 15 residues. V trimming: 4 bases; J trimming: 3 bases; junction bases outside the gene matches: 5. Germline CDR1 is SGHVS and CDR2 is FQNEAQ. CDR3 sequence (DNA): TGTGCCAGCAGCTCACCGGGACAGGGGAAAGAGACCCAGTACTTC. This codes for CASSSPGQGKETQYF.